The rows below give T cell receptor beta chains drawn from one sample of a study of blood T cell repertoires in COVID-19. Some clones are missing from TCRdb's copy, which holds only in-frame ones; the method was immunoSEQ multiplex PCR. The data contain about 260,000 clones, approximately 86% of them singletons. Sequenced material: peripheral blood. These receptors were collected from a woman aged 60-70 years with COVID-19, enrolled during active disease. Each CDR3 is given with its conserved first and last residue. The D gene is left open where the match is weak. Rows may omit the clone size; those that give it use once, few, many or a size class.

CDR3 DNA	CDR3 protein	D gene	J gene	V gene	clone size
TGTGCCAGCAGCACGACCGGGACTAGTGGTGCCGGGGAGCTGTTTTTT	CASSTTGTSGAGELFF	TRBD2	TRBJ2-2	TRBV7-3	.
TGTGCCAGCACATATGGGGGGGGCTTTGGGAACACTGAAGCTTTCTTT	CASTYGGGFGNTEAFF	.	TRBJ1-1	TRBV28	.
TGTGCCAGTAAGGGACCAGTGCTGGGGGGAAAACTGTTTTTT	CASKGPVLGGKLFF	.	TRBJ1-4	TRBV19	.
TGTGCCAGCAGCCTCGGGGGGCGGGAGTTCGATGAGCAGTTCTTC	CASSLGGREFDEQFF	.	TRBJ2-1	TRBV5-4	.
TGTGCCAGCAGCCCGGGACAGATGAGCAATCAGCCCCAGCATTTT	CASSPGQMSNQPQHF	TRBD1	TRBJ1-5	TRBV6-6	.
TGCAGTGCTAGTCCAGGGGCAGACACCATATATTTT	CSASPGADTIYF	.	TRBJ1-3	TRBV20-1	few
TGTGCCAGCAGTTTATCGGGGCAATTTAATTCACCCCTCCACTTT	CASSLSGQFNSPLHF	.	TRBJ1-6	TRBV27	.
TGTGCCAGCAGTTTGGGACAGGGAGGTGGCTACACCTTC	CASSLGQGGGYTF	TRBD1	TRBJ1-2	TRBV12-3/TRBV12-4	.
TGTGCCAGCCGAGACGGGAGCTCCTATAATTCACCCCTCCACTTT	CASRDGSSYNSPLHF	.	TRBJ1-6	TRBV27	.
TGCGCCAGCAGTGAGTCCAGCGGGGTACTCACCGGGGAGCTGTTTTTT	CASSESSGVLTGELFF	TRBD2	TRBJ2-2	TRBV10-2	.
TGTGCCAGCAGCGTAGGAGACAGAATCCGGGAGACCCAGTACTTC	CASSVGDRIRETQYF	.	TRBJ2-5	TRBV9	.
TGCAGCGTTGAGAGTTGGAGCGCCGGTGGCTACACCTTC	CSVESWSAGGYTF	.	TRBJ1-2	TRBV29-1	.